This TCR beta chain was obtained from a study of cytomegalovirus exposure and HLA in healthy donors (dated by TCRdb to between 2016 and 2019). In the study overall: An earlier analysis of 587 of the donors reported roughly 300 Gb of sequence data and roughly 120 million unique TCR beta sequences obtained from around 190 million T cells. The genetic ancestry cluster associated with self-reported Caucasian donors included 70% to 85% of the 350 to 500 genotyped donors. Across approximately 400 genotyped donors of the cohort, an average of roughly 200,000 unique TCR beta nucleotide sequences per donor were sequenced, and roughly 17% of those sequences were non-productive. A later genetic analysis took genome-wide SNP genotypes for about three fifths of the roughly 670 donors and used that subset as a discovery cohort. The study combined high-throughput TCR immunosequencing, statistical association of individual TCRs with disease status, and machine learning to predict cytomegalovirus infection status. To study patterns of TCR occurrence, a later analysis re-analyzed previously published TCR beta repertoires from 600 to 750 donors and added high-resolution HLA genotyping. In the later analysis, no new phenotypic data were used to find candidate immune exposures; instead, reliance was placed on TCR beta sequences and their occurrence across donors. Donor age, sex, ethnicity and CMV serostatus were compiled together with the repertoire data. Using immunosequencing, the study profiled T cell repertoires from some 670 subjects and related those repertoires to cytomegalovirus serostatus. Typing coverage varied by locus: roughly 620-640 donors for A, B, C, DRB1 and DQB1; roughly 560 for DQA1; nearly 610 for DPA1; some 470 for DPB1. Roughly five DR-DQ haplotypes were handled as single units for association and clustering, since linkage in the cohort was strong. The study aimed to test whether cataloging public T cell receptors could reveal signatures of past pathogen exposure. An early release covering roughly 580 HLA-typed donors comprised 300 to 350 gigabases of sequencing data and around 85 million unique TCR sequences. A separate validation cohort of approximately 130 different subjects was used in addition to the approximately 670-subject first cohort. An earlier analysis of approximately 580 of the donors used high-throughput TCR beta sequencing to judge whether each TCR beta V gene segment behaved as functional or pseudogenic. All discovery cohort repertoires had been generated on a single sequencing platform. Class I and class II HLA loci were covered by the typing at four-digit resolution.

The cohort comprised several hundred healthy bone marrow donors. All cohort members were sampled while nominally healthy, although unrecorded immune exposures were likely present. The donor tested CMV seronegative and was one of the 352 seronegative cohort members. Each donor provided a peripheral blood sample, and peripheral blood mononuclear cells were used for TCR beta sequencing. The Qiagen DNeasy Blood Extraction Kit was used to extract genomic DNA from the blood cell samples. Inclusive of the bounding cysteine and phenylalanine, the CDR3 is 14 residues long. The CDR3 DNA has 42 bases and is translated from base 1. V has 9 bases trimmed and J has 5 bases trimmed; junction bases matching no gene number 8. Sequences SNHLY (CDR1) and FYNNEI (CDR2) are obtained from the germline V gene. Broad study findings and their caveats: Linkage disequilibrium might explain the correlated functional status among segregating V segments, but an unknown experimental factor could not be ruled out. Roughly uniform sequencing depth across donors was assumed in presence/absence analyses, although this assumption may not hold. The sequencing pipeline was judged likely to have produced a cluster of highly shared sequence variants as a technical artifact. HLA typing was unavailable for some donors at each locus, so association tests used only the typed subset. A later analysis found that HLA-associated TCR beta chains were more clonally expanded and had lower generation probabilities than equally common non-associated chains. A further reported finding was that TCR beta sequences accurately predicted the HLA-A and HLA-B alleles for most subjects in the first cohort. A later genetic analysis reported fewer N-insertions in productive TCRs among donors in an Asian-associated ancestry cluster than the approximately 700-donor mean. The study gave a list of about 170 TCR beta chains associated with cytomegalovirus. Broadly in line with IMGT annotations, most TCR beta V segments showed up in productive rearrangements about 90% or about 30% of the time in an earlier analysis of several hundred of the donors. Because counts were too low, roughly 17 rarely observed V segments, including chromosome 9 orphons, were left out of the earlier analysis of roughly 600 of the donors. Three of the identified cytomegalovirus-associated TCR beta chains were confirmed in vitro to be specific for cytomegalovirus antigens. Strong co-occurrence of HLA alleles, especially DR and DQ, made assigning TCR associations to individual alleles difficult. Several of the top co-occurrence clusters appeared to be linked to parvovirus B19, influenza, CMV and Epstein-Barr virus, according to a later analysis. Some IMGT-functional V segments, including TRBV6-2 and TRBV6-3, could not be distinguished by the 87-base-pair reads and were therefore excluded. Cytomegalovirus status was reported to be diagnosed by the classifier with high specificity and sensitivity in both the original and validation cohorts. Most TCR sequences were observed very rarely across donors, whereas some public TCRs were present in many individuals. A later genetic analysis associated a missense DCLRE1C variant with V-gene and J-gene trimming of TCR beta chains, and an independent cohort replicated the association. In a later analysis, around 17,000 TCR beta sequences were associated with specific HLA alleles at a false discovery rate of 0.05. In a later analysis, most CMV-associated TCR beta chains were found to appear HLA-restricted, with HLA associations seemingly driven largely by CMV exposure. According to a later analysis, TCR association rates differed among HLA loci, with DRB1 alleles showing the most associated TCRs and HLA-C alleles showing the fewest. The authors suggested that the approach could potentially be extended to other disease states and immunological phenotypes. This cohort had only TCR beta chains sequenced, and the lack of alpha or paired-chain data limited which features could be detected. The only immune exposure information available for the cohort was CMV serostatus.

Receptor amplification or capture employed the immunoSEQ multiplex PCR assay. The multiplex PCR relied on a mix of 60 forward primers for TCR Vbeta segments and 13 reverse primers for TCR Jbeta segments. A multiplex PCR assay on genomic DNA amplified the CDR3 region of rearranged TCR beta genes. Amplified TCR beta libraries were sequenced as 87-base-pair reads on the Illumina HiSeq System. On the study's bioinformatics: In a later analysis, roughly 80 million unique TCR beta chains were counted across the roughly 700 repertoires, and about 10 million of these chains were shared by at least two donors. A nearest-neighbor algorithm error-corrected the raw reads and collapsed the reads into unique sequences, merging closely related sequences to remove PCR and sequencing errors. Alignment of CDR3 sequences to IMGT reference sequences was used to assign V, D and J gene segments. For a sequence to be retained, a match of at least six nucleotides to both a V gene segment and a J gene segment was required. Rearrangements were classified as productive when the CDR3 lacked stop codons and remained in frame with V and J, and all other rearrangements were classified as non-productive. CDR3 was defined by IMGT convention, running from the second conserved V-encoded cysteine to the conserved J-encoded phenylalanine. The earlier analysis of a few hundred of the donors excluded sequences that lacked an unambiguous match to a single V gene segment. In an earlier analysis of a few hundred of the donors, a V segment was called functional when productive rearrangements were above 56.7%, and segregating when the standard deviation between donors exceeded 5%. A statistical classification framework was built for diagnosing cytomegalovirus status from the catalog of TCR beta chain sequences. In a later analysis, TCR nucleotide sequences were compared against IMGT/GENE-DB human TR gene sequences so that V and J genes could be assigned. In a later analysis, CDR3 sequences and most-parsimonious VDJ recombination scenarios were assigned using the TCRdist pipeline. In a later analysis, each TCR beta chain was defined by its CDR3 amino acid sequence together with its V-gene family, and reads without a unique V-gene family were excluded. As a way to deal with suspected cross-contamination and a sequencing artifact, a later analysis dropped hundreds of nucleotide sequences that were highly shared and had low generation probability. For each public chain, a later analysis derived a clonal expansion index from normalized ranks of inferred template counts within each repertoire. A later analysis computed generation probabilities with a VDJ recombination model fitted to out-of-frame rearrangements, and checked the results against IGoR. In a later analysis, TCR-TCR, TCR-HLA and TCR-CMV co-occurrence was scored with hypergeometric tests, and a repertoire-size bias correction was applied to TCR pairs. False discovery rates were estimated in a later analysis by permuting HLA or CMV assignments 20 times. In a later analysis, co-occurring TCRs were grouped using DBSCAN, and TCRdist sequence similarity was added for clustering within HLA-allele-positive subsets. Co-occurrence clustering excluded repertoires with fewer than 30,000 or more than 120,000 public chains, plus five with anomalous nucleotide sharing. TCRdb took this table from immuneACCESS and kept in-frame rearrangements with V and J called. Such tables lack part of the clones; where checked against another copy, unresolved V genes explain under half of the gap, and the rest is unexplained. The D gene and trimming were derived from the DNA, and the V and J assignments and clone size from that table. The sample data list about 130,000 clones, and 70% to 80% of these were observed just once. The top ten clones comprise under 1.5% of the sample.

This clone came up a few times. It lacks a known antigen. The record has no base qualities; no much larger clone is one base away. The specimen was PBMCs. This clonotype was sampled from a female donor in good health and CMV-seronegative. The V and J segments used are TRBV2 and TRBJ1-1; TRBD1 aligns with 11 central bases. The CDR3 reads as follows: CASLWTGGNTEAFF. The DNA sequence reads TGTGCCAGTCTCTGGACAGGGGGCAATACTGAAGCTTTCTTT.